This T cell receptor beta chain was retrieved from a study of T cell repertoires in cytomegalovirus infection. Concerning this clonotype: Its antigen is unknown.

CDR1 is DFQATT, CDR2 SNEGSKA, per germline (reference sequence). This CDR3 has 12 residues. V lost 3 bases and J 6 bases, leaving 9 bases between the germline ends. Via MiXCR, TCRdb re-called the reads, giving one row per CDR3 protein. Among about 280,000 distinct CDR3 sequences, less than 25% were seen once, and the ten largest hold roughly 20%. This chain links TRBV20-1 with TRBJ2-4; D is undetermined. Sequenced material: cultured PBMCs, taken from culture after CMV antigen stimulation. The receptor comes from a human donor in good health (CMV status not recorded). Some clones in this sample may be carry-over from other donors' samples. In DNA, the CDR3 is TGCAGTGCTAGTCTGGTCGGAAACATTCAGTACTTC. Protein sequence: CSASLVGNIQYF.